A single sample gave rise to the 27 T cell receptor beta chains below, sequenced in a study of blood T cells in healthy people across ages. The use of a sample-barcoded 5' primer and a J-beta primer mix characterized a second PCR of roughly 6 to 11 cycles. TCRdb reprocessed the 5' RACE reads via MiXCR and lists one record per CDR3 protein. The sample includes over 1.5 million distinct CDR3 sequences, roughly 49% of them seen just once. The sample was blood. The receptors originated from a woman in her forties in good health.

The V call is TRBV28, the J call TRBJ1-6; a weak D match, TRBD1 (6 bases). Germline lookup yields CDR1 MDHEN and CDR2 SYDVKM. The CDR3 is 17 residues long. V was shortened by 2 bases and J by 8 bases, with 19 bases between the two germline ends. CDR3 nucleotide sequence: TGTGCCAGCAGTTTAGAGCCCGTCGGGACACTTGATTCACCCCTCCACTTT. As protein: CASSLEPVGTLDSPLHF.

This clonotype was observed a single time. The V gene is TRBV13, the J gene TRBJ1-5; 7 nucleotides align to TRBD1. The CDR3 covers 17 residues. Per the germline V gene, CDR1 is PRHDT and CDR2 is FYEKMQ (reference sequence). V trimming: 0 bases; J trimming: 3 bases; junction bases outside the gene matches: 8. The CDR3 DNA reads TGTGCCAGCAGCTTAGGCGCGGGGACAGTGGCCAATCAGCCCCAGCATTTT. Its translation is CASSLGAGTVANQPQHF.

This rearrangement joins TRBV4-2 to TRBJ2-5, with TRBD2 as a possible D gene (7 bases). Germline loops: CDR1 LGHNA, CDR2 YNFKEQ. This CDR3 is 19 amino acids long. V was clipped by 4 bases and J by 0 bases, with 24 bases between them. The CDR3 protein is CASSPFLGRGAMYQETQYF. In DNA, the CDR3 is TGTGCCAGCAGCCCTTTCTTGGGACGGGGGGCGATGTACCAAGAGACCCAGTACTTC.

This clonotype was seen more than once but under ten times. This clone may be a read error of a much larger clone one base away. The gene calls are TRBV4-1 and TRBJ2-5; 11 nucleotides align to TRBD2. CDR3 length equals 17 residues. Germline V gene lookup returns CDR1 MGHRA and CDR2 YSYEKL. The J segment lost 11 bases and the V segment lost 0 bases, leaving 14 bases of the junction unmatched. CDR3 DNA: TGCGCCAGCAGCCAAGAAATTACTAGCGGGGGATGGCGTGAGCAGTACTTC. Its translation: CASSQEITSGGWREQYF.

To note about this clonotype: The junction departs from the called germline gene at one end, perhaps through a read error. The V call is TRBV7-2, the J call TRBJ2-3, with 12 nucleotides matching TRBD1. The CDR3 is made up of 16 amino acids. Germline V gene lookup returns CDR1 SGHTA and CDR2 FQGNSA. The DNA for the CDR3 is TGTGCCAGCAGTTTAGGGACAGGGGGCCGCATAGATACGCAGTATTTT. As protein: CASSLGTGGRIDTQYF. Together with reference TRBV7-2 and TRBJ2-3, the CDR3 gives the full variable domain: GAGVSQSPSNKVTEKGKDVELRCDPISGHTALYWYRQSLGQGLEFLIYFQGNSAPDKSGLPSDRFSAERTGGSVSTLTIQRTQQEDSAVYLCASSLGTGGRIDTQYFGPGTRLTVL.

CDR3 protein: CASSPYYRGLGSGYTF. The DNA of the CDR3 is TGTGCCAGCAGTCCATACTACAGGGGGTTGGGTAGTGGCTACACCTTC. The rearrangement links TRBV27 to TRBJ1-2; TRBD1 aligns across 8 bases. CDR1 MNHEY and CDR2 SMNVEV come from the germline V gene (reference sequence). V shed 5 bases, J shed 7 bases, and the junction held 15 bases outside the gene matches. The CDR3 spans 16 residues.

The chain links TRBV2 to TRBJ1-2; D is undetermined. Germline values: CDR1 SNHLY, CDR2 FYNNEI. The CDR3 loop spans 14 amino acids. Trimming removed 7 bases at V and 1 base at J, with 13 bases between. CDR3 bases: TGTGCCAGCATGGCCCACATAAATAACTATGGCTACACCTTC. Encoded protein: CASMAHINNYGYTF.

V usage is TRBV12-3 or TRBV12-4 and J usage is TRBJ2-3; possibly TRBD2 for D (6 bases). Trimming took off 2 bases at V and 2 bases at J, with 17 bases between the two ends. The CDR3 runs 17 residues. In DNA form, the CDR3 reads TGTGCCAGCAGTTTAAAGTCCGGGCTAGCGATCACAGATACGCAGTATTTT. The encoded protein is CASSLKSGLAITDTQYF.

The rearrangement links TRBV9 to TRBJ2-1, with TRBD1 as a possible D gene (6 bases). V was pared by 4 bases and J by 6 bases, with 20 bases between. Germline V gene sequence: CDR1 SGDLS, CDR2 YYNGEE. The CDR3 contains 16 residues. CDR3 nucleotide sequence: TGTGCCAGCAGCCCTTCTTGGGACAACCGACTCAATGAGCAGTTCTTC. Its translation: CASSPSWDNRLNEQFF.

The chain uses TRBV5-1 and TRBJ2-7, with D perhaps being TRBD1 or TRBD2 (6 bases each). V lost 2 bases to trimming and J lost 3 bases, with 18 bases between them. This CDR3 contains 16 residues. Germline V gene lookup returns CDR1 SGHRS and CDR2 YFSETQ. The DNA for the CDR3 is TGCGCCAGCAGCTTCGGAGCGGGCTACAGGGTCTACGAGCAGTACTTC. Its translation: CASSFGAGYRVYEQYF.

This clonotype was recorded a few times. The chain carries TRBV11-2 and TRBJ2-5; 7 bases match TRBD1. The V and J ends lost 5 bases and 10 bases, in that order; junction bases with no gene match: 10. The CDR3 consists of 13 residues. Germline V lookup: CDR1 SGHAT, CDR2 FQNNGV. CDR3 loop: CASSPGTVGIQYF. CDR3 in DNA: TGTGCCAGCAGCCCCGGGACAGTTGGAATCCAGTACTTC.

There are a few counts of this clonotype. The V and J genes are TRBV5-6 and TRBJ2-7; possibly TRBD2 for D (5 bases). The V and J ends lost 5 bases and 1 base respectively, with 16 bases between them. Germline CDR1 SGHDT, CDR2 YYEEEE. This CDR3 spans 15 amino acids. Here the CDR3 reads CASSRRRTKSYEQYF. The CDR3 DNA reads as TGTGCCAGCAGTCGAAGGAGGACCAAATCCTACGAGCAGTACTTC. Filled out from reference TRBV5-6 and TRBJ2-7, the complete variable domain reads DAGVTQSPTHLIKTRGQQVTLRCSPKSGHDTVSWYQQALGQGPQFIFQYYEEEERQRGNFPDRFSGHQFPNYSSELNVNALLLGDSALYLCASSRRRTKSYEQYFGPGTRLTVT.

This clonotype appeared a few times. The CDR3 nucleotides are TGTGCCAGCAGCCCCGGTGGGGGGCGCGCGGACGAGCAGTACTTC. Amino acids: CASSPGGGRADEQYF. V usage is TRBV7-2 and J usage is TRBJ2-7; either TRBD1 or TRBD2 may fit D (6 bases each). CDR3 length: 15 amino acids. The V gene lost 5 bases and the J gene lost 5 bases, with 19 bases spanning the gap. Germline V gene sequence: CDR1 SGHTA, CDR2 FQGNSA.

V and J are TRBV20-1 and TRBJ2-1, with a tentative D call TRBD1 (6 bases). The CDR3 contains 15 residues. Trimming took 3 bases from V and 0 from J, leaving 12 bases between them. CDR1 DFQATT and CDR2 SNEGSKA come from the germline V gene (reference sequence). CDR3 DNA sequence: TGCAGTGCTAGTCAGGGGAAGAGCTCCTACAATGAGCAGTTCTTC. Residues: CSASQGKSSYNEQFF.

The CDR3 reads CASSLARDRGEAFF. DNA of the CDR3: TGTGCCAGCAGTTTAGCGCGGGACAGGGGTGAAGCTTTCTTT. The chain uses TRBV12-3 or TRBV12-4 and TRBJ1-1; TRBD1 matches 10 bases. The V gene end was trimmed by 0 bases and the J gene end by 7 bases; junction bases not matched to a gene: 2. The CDR3 runs 14 residues.

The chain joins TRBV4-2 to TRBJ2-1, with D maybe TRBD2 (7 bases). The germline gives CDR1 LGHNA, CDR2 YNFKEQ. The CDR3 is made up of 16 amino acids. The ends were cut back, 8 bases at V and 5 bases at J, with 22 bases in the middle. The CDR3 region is CASGPSRGGADNEQFF. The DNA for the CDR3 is TGTGCCAGCGGCCCTTCTAGGGGGGGGGCGGACAATGAGCAGTTCTTC.

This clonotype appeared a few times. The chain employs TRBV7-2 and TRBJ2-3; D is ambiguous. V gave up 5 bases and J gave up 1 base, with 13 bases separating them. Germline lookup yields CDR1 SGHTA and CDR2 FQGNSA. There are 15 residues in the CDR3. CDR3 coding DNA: TGTGCCAGCAGCCCAGAGGACGACCGCACAGATACGCAGTATTTT. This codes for CASSPEDDRTDTQYF.

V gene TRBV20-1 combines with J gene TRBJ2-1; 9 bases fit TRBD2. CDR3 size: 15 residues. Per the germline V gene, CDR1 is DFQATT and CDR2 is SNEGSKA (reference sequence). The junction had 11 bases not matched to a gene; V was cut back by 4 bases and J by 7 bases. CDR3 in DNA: TGCAGTGCTACCCCGGTGGCGGGGGGGTATAATGAGCAGTTCTTC. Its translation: CSATPVAGGYNEQFF.

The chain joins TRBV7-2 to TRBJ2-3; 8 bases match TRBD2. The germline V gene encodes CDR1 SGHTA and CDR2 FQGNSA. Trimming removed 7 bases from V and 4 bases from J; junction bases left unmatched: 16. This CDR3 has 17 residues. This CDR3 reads CASTSRGGSGAADTQYF. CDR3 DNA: TGTGCCAGCACCTCCCGGGGGGGTAGCGGGGCCGCAGATACGCAGTATTTT.

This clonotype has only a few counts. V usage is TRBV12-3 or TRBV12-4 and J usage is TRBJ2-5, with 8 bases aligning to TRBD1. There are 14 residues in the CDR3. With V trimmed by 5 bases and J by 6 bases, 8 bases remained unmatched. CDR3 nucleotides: TGTGCCAGCAGTAAGAGGACAGGGTTGAAGACCCAGTACTTC. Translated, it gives CASSKRTGLKTQYF.

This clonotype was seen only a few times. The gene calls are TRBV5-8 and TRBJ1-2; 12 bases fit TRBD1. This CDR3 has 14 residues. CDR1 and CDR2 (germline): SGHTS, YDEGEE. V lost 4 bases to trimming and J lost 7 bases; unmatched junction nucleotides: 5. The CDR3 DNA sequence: TGTGCCAGCAGCCCCTGGGGACAGGGGGCTGGCTACACCTTC. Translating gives CASSPWGQGAGYTF.

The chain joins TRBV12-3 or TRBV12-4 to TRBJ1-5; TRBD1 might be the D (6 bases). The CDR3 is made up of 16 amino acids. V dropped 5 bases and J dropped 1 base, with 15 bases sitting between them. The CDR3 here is CASSVQGRASNQPQHF. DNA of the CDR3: TGTGCCAGCAGTGTACAGGGTCGGGCGAGCAATCAGCCCCAGCATTTT.

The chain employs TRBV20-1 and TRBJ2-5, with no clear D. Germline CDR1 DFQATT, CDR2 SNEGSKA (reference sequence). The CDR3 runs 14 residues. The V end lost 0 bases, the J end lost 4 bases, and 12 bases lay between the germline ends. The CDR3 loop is CSARDVATRETQYF. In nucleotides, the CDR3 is TGCAGTGCTAGAGATGTGGCGACGCGAGAGACCCAGTACTTC.

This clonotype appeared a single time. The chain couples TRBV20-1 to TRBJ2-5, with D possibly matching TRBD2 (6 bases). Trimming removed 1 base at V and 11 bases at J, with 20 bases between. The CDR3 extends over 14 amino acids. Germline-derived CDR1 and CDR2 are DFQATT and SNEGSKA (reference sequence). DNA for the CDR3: TGCAGTGCTAGAGTGCGGAGGGAGCGCGACGGGCAGTACTTC. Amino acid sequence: CSARVRRERDGQYF.

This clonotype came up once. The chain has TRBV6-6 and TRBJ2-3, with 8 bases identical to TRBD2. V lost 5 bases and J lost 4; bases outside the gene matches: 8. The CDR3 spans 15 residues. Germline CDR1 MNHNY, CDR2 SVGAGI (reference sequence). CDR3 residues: CASSGGSGGADTQYF. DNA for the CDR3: TGTGCCAGCAGTGGCGGGAGCGGGGGCGCAGATACGCAGTATTTT.

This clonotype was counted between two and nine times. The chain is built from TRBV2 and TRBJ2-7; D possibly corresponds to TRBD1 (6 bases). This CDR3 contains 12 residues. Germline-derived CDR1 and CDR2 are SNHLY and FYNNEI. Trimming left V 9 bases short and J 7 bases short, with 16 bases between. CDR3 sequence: CARGTGMGEQYF. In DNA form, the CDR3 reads TGTGCCAGGGGAACAGGGATGGGGGAGCAGTACTTC.

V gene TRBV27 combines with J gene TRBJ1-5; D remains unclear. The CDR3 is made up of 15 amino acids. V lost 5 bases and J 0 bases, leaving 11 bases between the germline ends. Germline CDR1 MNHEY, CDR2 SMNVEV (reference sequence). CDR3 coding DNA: TGTGCCAGCAGTCCGCCGGGTCTTAGCAATCAGCCCCAGCATTTT. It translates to CASSPPGLSNQPQHF.